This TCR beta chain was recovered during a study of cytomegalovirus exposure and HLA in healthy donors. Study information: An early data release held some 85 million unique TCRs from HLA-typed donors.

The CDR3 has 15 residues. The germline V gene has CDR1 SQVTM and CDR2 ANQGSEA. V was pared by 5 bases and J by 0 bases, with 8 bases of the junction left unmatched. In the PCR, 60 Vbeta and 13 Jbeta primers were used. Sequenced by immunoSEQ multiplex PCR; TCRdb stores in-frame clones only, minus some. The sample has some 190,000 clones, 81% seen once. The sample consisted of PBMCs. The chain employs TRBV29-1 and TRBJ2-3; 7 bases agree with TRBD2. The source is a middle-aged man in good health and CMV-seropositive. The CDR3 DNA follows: TGCAGCGTTTCCAGCGGGATTTCTAGCACAGATACGCAGTATTTT. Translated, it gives CSVSSGISSTDTQYF.